The table lists the clone carrying this TCR beta chain with a few counts. Its antigen is still unknown. The libraries were made with immunoSEQ version 4 in survey mode. Measured with immunoSEQ multiplex PCR; TCRdb has only the in-frame clones, and not every one. Among 45,000 to 55,000 clones listed, 75% to 85% were seen once. This record comes from a study of persistence of HIV-infected CD4 T cells. Study-level points and caveats: Antigen-responding cells were enriched for degenerate expanded CDR3beta sequences.

The stimulus was lysate of CMV-infected fibroblasts, about 10 ug/mL. CD40L-negative CD69-negative CD45RO-high memory CD4+ T cells were sorted as populations depleted of antigen-responding cells. The clonotype comes from an adult man with HIV who was CMV-seropositive. The sequences come from CD4+ T cells sorted from PBMCs after roughly 18-hour stimulation, collected from a patient who received antiretroviral therapy.

CDR3 in amino acids: CAWSVKGQGSYQPQHF. Written as DNA, the CDR3 is TGTGCCTGGAGTGTAAAGGGACAGGGCTCCTATCAGCCCCAGCATTTT. This chain joins TRBV30 and TRBJ1-5; 9 positions match TRBD1. With 0 bases clipped from V and 5 bases from J, the junction kept 8 bases outside the gene matches. The germline V gene has CDR1 GTSNPN and CDR2 SVGIG (reference sequence). This CDR3 has 16 residues.